The rows below give T cell receptor beta chains drawn from one sample of a study of CD8 T cells in Susac syndrome. Each CDR3 protein gets one entry after TCRdb re-called the immunoSEQ multiplex PCR reads with MiXCR. The table includes approximately 120,000 distinct CDR3 sequences, 90% to 98% detected once. The sample taken for sequencing was CD4+ T cells from PBMCs. The receptors were sampled from a human donor in good health. The CDR3 runs from the conserved cysteine through the conserved F or W. The D gene is left open where the match is weak. Part of the rows lack a size; the others show once, few, many or a class for expanded clones.

j_gene,v_gene,abundance,d_gene,CDR3nt,CDR3aa
TRBJ1-5,TRBV23-1,once,-,TGCGCCAGCAGTCAATCGAAAAGGGCGGACAATCAGCCCCAGCATTTT,CASSQSKRADNQPQHF
TRBJ1-6,TRBV30,-,-,TGTGCCTGGAGTGGCACGGCAGGTGATAATTCACCCCTCCACTTT,CAWSGTAGDNSPLHF
TRBJ2-5,TRBV11-2,-,TRBD2,TGTGCCAGCAGCCAAGGGGAACAGCGGGGACAAGAGACCCAGTACTTC,CASSQGEQRGQETQYF
TRBJ2-7,TRBV15,-,TRBD1,TGTGCCACCAGCAGAGATCATGGGACAGGGCTCGAGCAGTACTTC,CATSRDHGTGLEQYF
TRBJ2-1,TRBV6-5,-,-,TGTGCCAGCATAAAACAGGTCCTAACCTACAATGAGCAGTTCTTC,CASIKQVLTYNEQFF
TRBJ1-2,TRBV6-1,once,TRBD1,TGTGCCAGCGAAAAACAGGGGAACTATGGCTACACCTTC,CASEKQGNYGYTF
TRBJ1-2,TRBV20-1,-,TRBD1,TGCAGTGCTCGCAGACAGGGGGATTATGATGGCTACACCTTC,CSARRQGDYDGYTF
TRBJ1-2,TRBV18,-,-,TGTGCCAGCTCACCAAGGTCCCTCCCAGATTATGGCTACACCTTC,CASSPRSLPDYGYTF
TRBJ1-6,TRBV3-1,-,-,TGTGCCAGCAATAATCGGGACATCTATTCACCCCTCCACTTT,CASNNRDIYSPLHF
TRBJ1-6,TRBV3-1,-,-,TGTGCCAGCAGCCAAGGAAGGAAGGCACCCCTCCACTTT,CASSQGRKAPLHF
TRBJ1-2,TRBV29-1,-,-,TGCAGCGTTGATTTGACCTTCTATGGCTACACCTTC,CSVDLTFYGYTF
TRBJ1-6,TRBV27,-,TRBD1,TGTGCCAGCGCTGGGACAGGGGGAAATTCACCCCTCCACTTT,CASAGTGGNSPLHF
TRBJ2-3,TRBV5-1,once,-,TGCGCCAGCAGCTTGGTAAGCGGGAGCACAGATACGCAGTATTTT,CASSLVSGSTDTQYF
TRBJ1-6,TRBV20-1,-,-,TGCAGTGCTAGAGAGCGTTCACCCCTCCACTTT,CSARERSPLHF
TRBJ1-2,TRBV27,-,-,TGTGCCAGCAGTCTCCACGGCACAGGGCAGGGCTACACCTTC,CASSLHGTGQGYTF
TRBJ1-2,TRBV7-8,-,-,TGTGCCAGCAGCTTAAAGGGGTTTGGCTACACCTTC,CASSLKGFGYTF
TRBJ2-3,TRBV11-2,-,-,TGTGCCAGCAGCGACTTCAAGACGAACACAGATACGCAGTATTTT,CASSDFKTNTDTQYF
TRBJ2-5,TRBV7-3,once,TRBD1,TGTGCCAGCAGCTTATCAGGGGGCGCGGAAACCCAGTACTTC,CASSLSGGAETQYF
TRBJ2-7,TRBV28,once,TRBD1,TGTGCCAGCAGGGCCCGGGACAGGGGTACCCACGAGCAGTACTTC,CASRARDRGTHEQYF
TRBJ1-5,TRBV7-2,-,-,TGTGCCAGCAGCTTGCAGGACAATCAGCCCCAGCATTTT,CASSLQDNQPQHF
TRBJ1-5,TRBV2,-,-,TGTGCCAGCAGGGCCGACCCGTACAATCAGCCCCAGCATTTT,CASRADPYNQPQHF
TRBJ1-1,TRBV25-1,once,TRBD1,TGTGCCAGCAAGGACAGGGTGGGCACTGAAGCTTTCTTT,CASKDRVGTEAFF
TRBJ2-7,TRBV30,-,-,TGTGCCTGGAGTTCAACTGATTCACGGGGGAGCTACTACGAGCAGTACTTC,CAWSSTDSRGSYYEQYF
TRBJ2-3,TRBV4-2,-,-,TGTGCCAGCAGCCAAGCCCGGGGGGCTGGCACAGATACGCAGTATTTT,CASSQARGAGTDTQYF
TRBJ1-2,TRBV29-1,-,TRBD1,TGCAGCGCCGACAGGGGGGCTAACTATGGCTACACCTTC,CSADRGANYGYTF
TRBJ2-5,TRBV18,-,-,TGTGCCAGCTCCCGGGACGGCCCCCAAGAGACCCAGTACTTC,CASSRDGPQETQYF
TRBJ2-3,TRBV7-3,-,-,TGTGCCAGCAGCCTAAGGCAGAGCACAGATACGCAGTATTTT,CASSLRQSTDTQYF
TRBJ2-3,TRBV5-6,once,-,TGTGCCAGCAGCTTGGTAACCGCAGATACGCAGTATTTT,CASSLVTADTQYF
TRBJ2-1,TRBV7-3,-,-,TGTGCCAGCAGCCCAACCAGGGACGCCTACAATGAGCAGTTCTTC,CASSPTRDAYNEQFF
TRBJ2-7,TRBV19,-,TRBD2,TGTGCCAGTAGTAGACTAGCGGGAGACAGGTACGAGCAGTACTTC,CASSRLAGDRYEQYF
TRBJ2-5,TRBV29-1,-,-,TGCAGCGTTGGAGAGGGGGAGACCCAGTACTTC,CSVGEGETQYF
TRBJ1-5,TRBV5-4,-,-,TGTGCCAGCAGCTTGCAGGGGAGCAATCAGCCCCAGCATTTT,CASSLQGSNQPQHF
TRBJ1-1,TRBV9,-,TRBD1,TGTGCCAGCAGTGAGACAGGGGGAAGTACTGAAGCTTTCTTT,CASSETGGSTEAFF
TRBJ2-6,TRBV27,-,-,TGTGCCAGCCGAATTGGGGCTTCCGGCTCTGGGGCCAACGTCCTGACTTTC,CASRIGASGSGANVLTF
TRBJ2-7,TRBV15,once,TRBD2,TGTGCCACCAGCAGAGGAGTAGCGGGAGGGTACGAGCAGTACTTC,CATSRGVAGGYEQYF
TRBJ2-2,TRBV7-9,-,-,TGTGCCAGCAGTTCACCGCACCGGGACATGAGGACCGGGGAGCTGTTTTTT,CASSSPHRDMRTGELFF
TRBJ2-1,TRBV24-1,-,-,TGTGCCACCAGTGATTCCAGGGTAAATGAGCAGTTCTTC,CATSDSRVNEQFF
TRBJ2-3,TRBV29-1,-,-,TGCAGCGTTGACGGGGGCCATACGCAGTATTTT,CSVDGGHTQYF
TRBJ2-7,TRBV2,-,-,TGTGCCAGCAGTGTGGAAGCCGTACGACAGCTCTCCTACGAGCAGTACTTC,CASSVEAVRQLSYEQYF
TRBJ2-5,TRBV5-6,-,-,TGTGCCAGCAGCTTCCGACGGAACCAAGAGACCCAGTACTTC,CASSFRRNQETQYF
TRBJ2-3,TRBV15,-,-,TGTGCCACCAACCGGGGGGCAGAGGATACGCAGTATTTT,CATNRGAEDTQYF
TRBJ2-5,TRBV7-2,-,-,TGTGCCAGCAGTCTCGGGCCCGAAGAGACCCAGTACTTC,CASSLGPEETQYF
TRBJ2-7,TRBV5-6,-,-,TGTGCCAGCAAACAATCCGACAGGAGCTCCTACGAGCAGTACTTC,CASKQSDRSSYEQYF
TRBJ2-1,TRBV19,-,-,TGTGCCAGTAGTCAAACAGGGTTAAGCTCCTACAATGAGCAGTTCTTC,CASSQTGLSSYNEQFF
TRBJ1-1,TRBV5-1,-,TRBD1,TGCGCCAGCAGCTGGACAGGGGGCGTCGGCACTGAAGCTTTCTTT,CASSWTGGVGTEAFF
TRBJ2-7,TRBV3-1,-,TRBD1,TGTGCCAGCAGCCGTGGGACAGGGCCCTACGAGCAGTACTTC,CASSRGTGPYEQYF
TRBJ1-3,TRBV19,-,-,TGTGCCAGTATTGGGCAGCAAAACACCATATATTTT,CASIGQQNTIYF
TRBJ2-1,TRBV20-1,-,TRBD2,TGCAGTGCCGAACTAGCGGGAGCCCGGGGGTGGAATGAGCAGTTCTTC,CSAELAGARGWNEQFF
TRBJ2-7,TRBV28,-,-,TGTGCCAGCAGCCCCCTCCGAGGGAGTTCTTACGAGCAGTACTTC,CASSPLRGSSYEQYF
TRBJ1-1,TRBV2,-,-,TGTGCCAGCAGTGGGGACATGGGCACTGAAGCTTTCTTT,CASSGDMGTEAFF